This section outlines one T cell receptor (beta chain) sequence together with its context. Its antigen is currently unknown. The V and J ends lost 3 bases and 4 bases respectively, with 15 bases between them. This CDR3 contains 15 residues. The authors made TCR beta libraries by quantitative 5'-RACE with molecular barcodes. TCRdb independently ran MiXCR on the 5' RACE reads; one entry per CDR3 protein. This repertoire shows about 340,000 distinct CDR3 sequences, under 15% found once; its top ten account for about 1.1%. The record originates from a study of CD8 T cells in ankylosing spondylitis. Broader study findings: A subset of motif variants has previously been described in the synovial fluid and blood of reactive arthritis. The study looked at matched synovial fluid samples from ankylosing spondylitis patients. Disease-linked clones were reported to be significantly enriched there. Seemingly characteristic of ankylosing spondylitis blood was a TCR beta motif consisting of several highly homologous variants.

The V gene is TRBV12-3 or TRBV12-4, the J gene TRBJ1-2; D is uncertain. Sequencing input: blood, either unsorted or a sorted T cell fraction (not recorded which). The sequence was obtained from a male donor with ankylosing spondylitis or in good health (not recorded which). CDR3 amino acids: CASSLIHDQLYGYTF. The CDR3 bases are TGTGCCAGCAGTTTGATACACGACCAACTCTATGGCTACACCTTC.